Reported below is one T cell receptor beta chain. This sample stems from a study of blood T cell repertoires in COVID-19. Across the whole study: Some COVID-19 samples were acute and others convalescent; all came from the United States, Italy and Spain. From T cells, B-cell-depleted T cells, or PBMCs came the material, which was cDNA or gDNA.

Study processing details: Cell counts per sample came from amplifying reference gene primers. Sequencing used immunoSEQ multiplex PCR; TCRdb keeps in-frame clones, though not all of them. That table furnishes V, J and clone size, whereas the DNA furnished D and trimming. In the table there are 99,000 or so clones, around 84% of which are singletons. The CDR3 loop spans 16 amino acids. With 2 bases removed from V and 6 bases from J, the gap between germline ends came to 19 bases. Per germline, CDR1 KGHSH and CDR2 LQKENI. The source is a woman over 75 with acute or convalescent COVID-19. Source material: peripheral blood. The rearrangement links TRBV18 to TRBJ1-1, with D maybe TRBD1 (6 bases). The CDR3 DNA reads as TGTGCCAGCTCACCAGGGGGCAGCGCTACTATCGCTGAAGCTTTCTTT. Its protein product is CASSPGGSATIAEAFF.